Sequencing of this T cell receptor (beta chain) was carried out in a study of blood T cells in healthy people across ages (dated by TCRdb to between 2015 and 2016). Turning to the overall study: In model experiments, roughly one uniquely barcoded TCR beta cDNA molecule per two T cells was captured by template switching. To track age-related changes in TCR beta repertoire diversity, the study relied on deep sequencing normalized with unique cDNA molecular identifiers. The donors were divided into four age groups: young (average approximately 15 years), middle-aged (roughly 42), aged (62) and long-lived (around 87). Two additional independent replicas of 1 million unique cDNA reads from the same blood draw were analyzed for two donors (one aged 18 to 29 and one aged 80 or older).

About this clonotype itself: The antigen this receptor binds is unknown. Nothing much larger sits one base from this clone, and base qualities are not available.

V is pruned by 6 bases and J by 6 bases, leaving 5 bases of the junction without a gene match. The germline V gene gives CDR1 as KGHDR and CDR2 as SFDVKD. The CDR3 starts with the cysteine, ends with the phenylalanine, and has 16 residues. Only the CDR3 DNA is retained, 48 bases long and in frame from the first base. Results and caveats for the whole study, not just this receptor: Total diversity estimates from one million sequenced T cells were considered lower bounds and underestimates. Compared with the aged group, more naive CD4+ T cells, fewer expanded clones and increased TCR diversity were shown by the long-lived group, suggesting age selection. Because profiling used bulk unsorted PBMCs, naive and antigen-experienced compartments could not be compared conclusively. As age increased, observed TCR beta diversity per million T cells dropped in a roughly linear way, and a significant reduction was already evident by age 40. A strong correlation was found between observed TCR beta diversity and the percentage of naive T cells measured by flow cytometry. Donor CMV infection status was unknown, potentially confounding age-related changes in expanded clonotypes.

The donors were roughly 40 Caucasian individuals from Russia, aged roughly 6 to 90 years, who were systemically healthy. Ten milliliters of peripheral blood were drawn from each donor into EDTA-treated Vacutainer tubes. Ficoll-Paque density-gradient centrifugation was used to isolate PBMCs, with at least 7 million per sample. Trizol reagent was used to extract total RNA from the PBMCs, yielding at least 6 micrograms per sample. For every donor, an aliquot of PBMCs went through flow cytometry to measure the percentages of naive CD45RAhigh/CD27high T cells. The library was obtained by 5' RACE. Sequenced using an Illumina HiSeq 2500. The second PCR ran for about 6 to 12 cycles and used a J-beta primer mix along with a sample-barcoded 5' primer. A unique molecular identifier was introduced onto each TCR beta cDNA molecule by a template-switch 5' adaptor carrying 12 random nucleotides. Each sample yielded at least 3 million CDR3-containing paired-end reads. First-strand cDNA synthesis was performed from all RNA using the Mint cDNA synthesis kit, with priming by a TRBC-specific oligonucleotide. After uracil-DNA glycosylase treatment, a first 18-cycle PCR used universal primers M1SS and BC2_uni_R on all cDNA. The source study handled its data this way. Normalization of each sample was performed by random selection of 1 million high-quality reads, each carrying a distinct molecular identifier. Reads with shared molecular identifiers were discarded instead of being binned into consensus sequences. MiTCR, with a Q25 quality threshold and the strictest error-elimination algorithm, was used for CDR3 identification, clonotype clustering and error correction. Lower-bound total TCR beta diversity was estimated with a nonparametric unseen species model using Euler transformation. Using fastp trimming at Q25 and MiXCR clonotype assembly, TCRdb reanalyzed the public sequencing data and kept in-frame beta chains. Each CDR3 protein gets just one entry, which takes the most common genes and DNA from the rows behind it. The V and J calls and clone size come from TCRdb's table, not from the authors' own analysis. This sample gives roughly 550,000 distinct CDR3 sequences in total; less than 25% of them show up just once. Together, the top ten hold roughly 9.4% of the sample.

These data also featured in a second study, about T cells of mothers and their children. That second publication adds: The donors were nine systemically healthy Caucasian individuals, made up of three mothers and their six children. cDNA synthesis consumed the entire amount of extracted RNA, loaded at approximately 1.5 ug RNA in each 15 ul reaction. In the second PCR, sample barcodes and 2-4 random nucleotides were introduced via the M1S primer. Over 8 million TCR beta CDR3 reads were obtained for each mother, and approximately 3 million reads were obtained for each child. TCR recombination output is similarly shaped by thymic selection in related and unrelated pairs, with a minor effect exerted by inherited differences. Normalized repertoire overlap was always found to be slightly, but never significantly, higher in related mother-child pairs than in unrelated mother-child pairs. With a sensitivity of about 100 clones per million clonotypes, no persistent microchimeric T cell clones were detected. The study used deep NGS to compare TCR beta repertoires of mothers and children, seeking features distinguishing related mother-child pairs from unrelated individuals. Mothers averaged around 40 +/- 4 years of age and children averaged approximately 11 +/- 4 years. After adapters were ligated using NEBNext reagents, the libraries underwent 100+100 nt paired-end sequencing on an Illumina HiSeq 2000. Mother and child libraries were prepared a month apart and sequenced in separate runs to prevent cross-contamination. For each donor, between about 500,000 and 2,100,000 distinct TCR beta clonotypes were identified. Naive TCR beta clonotypes were estimated from low-frequency clonotypes matched to each donor's FACS-determined naive share, without sorting.

Material: blood. Recombination joined TRBV24-1 with TRBJ2-2; the central 14 bases match TRBD2. The sequence derives from a boy younger than 18 in good health. The CDR3 is CATSRGLAGESGELFF. The sequence in DNA is TGTGCCACCAGTAGGGGACTAGCGGGAGAATCCGGGGAGCTGTTTTTT.